Listed below are T cell receptor beta chains from one sample, sequenced in a study of blood T cell repertoires in COVID-19. The data were produced by immunoSEQ multiplex PCR, yet TCRdb's version contains in-frame clones alone and is incomplete. The data hold tens of thousands of clones, with around 79% observed a single time. Material: peripheral blood. These receptors all stem from a man in his 60s with active or convalescent COVID-19. Each CDR3 is given with its conserved first and last residue. The order of the fields is V gene, CDR3 length, J gene, D gene, clone size, CDR3 protein, CDR3 DNA. D genes are given only for firm matches. Rows give clone size only sometimes, using once, few, many, or a class for an expanded clone.

V: TRBV2; length: 18; J: TRBJ1-2; D: TRBD1; size: NA; CDR3: CASSEGLGQGTWNYGYTF; DNA: TGTGCCAGCAGTGAAGGTCTAGGACAGGGAACTTGGAACTATGGCTACACCTTC
V: TRBV10-3; length: 18; J: TRBJ2-6; D: NA; size: once; CDR3: CAISVAGALAGGANVLTF; DNA: TGTGCCATCTCGGTAGCAGGGGCCCTGGCGGGTGGGGCCAACGTCCTGACTTTC
V: TRBV30; length: 13; J: TRBJ2-5; D: NA; size: NA; CDR3: CAWIPAGRETQYF; DNA: TGTGCCTGGATACCAGCGGGCAGAGAGACCCAGTACTTC
V: TRBV28; length: 14; J: TRBJ1-2; D: TRBD1; size: NA; CDR3: CASSFSDRPYGYTF; DNA: TGTGCCAGCAGTTTCTCGGACAGGCCTTATGGCTACACCTTC
V: TRBV18; length: 15; J: TRBJ2-1; D: TRBD2; size: once; CDR3: CASSPGIAGNNEQFF; DNA: TGTGCCAGCTCACCAGGCATAGCGGGGAACAATGAGCAGTTCTTC
V: TRBV5-4; length: 15; J: TRBJ2-5; D: TRBD2; size: NA; CDR3: CASSLVAGGGETQYF; DNA: TGTGCCAGCAGCTTGGTAGCGGGGGGAGGGGAGACCCAGTACTTC
V: TRBV11-1; length: 14; J: TRBJ2-7; D: TRBD2; size: NA; CDR3: CASSSTSGAYEQYF; DNA: TGTGCCAGCAGCTCTACTAGCGGGGCGTACGAGCAGTACTTC
V: TRBV5-6; length: 16; J: TRBJ1-2; D: TRBD1; size: NA; CDR3: CASSASTGWTNYGYTF; DNA: TGTGCCAGCAGCGCCTCGACAGGGTGGACTAACTATGGCTACACCTTC
V: TRBV5-4; length: 15; J: TRBJ2-5; D: TRBD2; size: NA; CDR3: CASSLSSGGWETQYF; DNA: TGTGCCAGCAGCTTGTCTAGCGGGGGGTGGGAGACCCAGTACTTC
V: TRBV30; length: 13; J: TRBJ1-1; D: NA; size: few; CDR3: CAWSVDRQTEAFF; DNA: TGTGCCTGGAGTGTAGACAGGCAGACTGAAGCTTTCTTT
V: TRBV5-1; length: 14; J: TRBJ2-7; D: NA; size: NA; CDR3: CASSLGTSFYEQYF; DNA: TGCGCCAGCAGCTTAGGGACATCCTTCTACGAGCAGTACTTC
V: TRBV27; length: 16; J: TRBJ2-3; D: TRBD2; size: NA; CDR3: CASSLFGRGVTDTQYF; DNA: TGTGCCAGCAGCCTTTTTGGGCGGGGGGTCACAGATACGCAGTATTTT
V: TRBV7-2; length: 15; J: TRBJ1-2; D: TRBD1; size: NA; CDR3: CASRRSGTGGSGYTF; DNA: TGTGCCAGCAGACGTTCCGGGACAGGGGGCTCTGGCTACACCTTC
V: TRBV2; length: 16; J: TRBJ2-1; D: TRBD1; size: NA; CDR3: CASSETGGASYNEQFF; DNA: TGTGCCAGCAGCGAAACAGGGGGCGCCTCCTACAATGAGCAGTTCTTC
V: TRBV2; length: 14; J: TRBJ2-5; D: NA; size: NA; CDR3: CASRSGSLEWAQYF; DNA: TGTGCCAGCAGGTCAGGATCACTCGAATGGGCCCAGTACTTC
V: TRBV4-2; length: 15; J: TRBJ1-1; D: NA; size: NA; CDR3: CASSRSSSGSTEAFF; DNA: TGTGCCAGCAGCCGATCCTCGAGCGGTAGCACTGAAGCTTTCTTT
V: TRBV30; length: 14; J: TRBJ2-6; D: NA; size: NA; CDR3: CAWSVSSGANVLTF; DNA: TGTGCCTGGAGTGTGAGCTCTGGGGCCAACGTCCTGACTTTC
V: TRBV5-4; length: 15; J: TRBJ1-4; D: TRBD1; size: NA; CDR3: CASSWGPGQGGMLFF; DNA: TGTGCCAGCAGCTGGGGACCGGGACAGGGGGGCATGCTGTTTTTT
V: TRBV3-1/TRBV3-2; length: 17; J: TRBJ2-3; D: TRBD2; size: NA; CDR3: CASSQRRGGPTTDTQYF; DNA: TGTGCCAGCAGCCAAAGGCGGGGGGGCCCAACCACAGATACGCAGTATTTT
V: TRBV5-1; length: 19; J: TRBJ2-6; D: TRBD2; size: NA; CDR3: CASSLPASGGTTGANVLTF; DNA: TGCGCCAGCAGCTTGCCCGCTAGCGGGGGGACAACTGGGGCCAACGTCCTGACTTTC
V: TRBV28; length: 16; J: TRBJ2-1; D: NA; size: few; CDR3: CASSLEDSLASNEQFF; DNA: TGTGCCAGCAGTTTGGAGGACTCTCTAGCGTCCAATGAGCAGTTCTTC
V: TRBV7-3; length: 13; J: TRBJ2-5; D: NA; size: NA; CDR3: CASSLGTEETQYF; DNA: TGTGCCAGCAGCTTAGGAACAGAGGAGACCCAGTACTTC
V: TRBV6-5; length: 15; J: TRBJ2-6; D: NA; size: NA; CDR3: CASSLGGTGANVLTF; DNA: TGTGCCAGCAGTCTCGGCGGGACTGGGGCCAACGTCCTGACTTTC
V: TRBV27; length: 17; J: TRBJ1-2; D: TRBD1; size: NA; CDR3: CASSSLDRGQDNYGYTF; DNA: TGTGCCAGCAGTTCATTGGACAGGGGGCAAGATAACTATGGCTACACCTTC
V: TRBV10-3; length: 13; J: TRBJ2-5; D: NA; size: NA; CDR3: CAISEPRQETQYF; DNA: TGTGCCATCAGTGAGCCCAGACAAGAGACCCAGTACTTC
V: TRBV12-3/TRBV12-4; length: 13; J: TRBJ1-1; D: NA; size: NA; CDR3: CASSLRGVAEAFF; DNA: TGTGCCAGCAGTTTAAGGGGTGTTGCTGAAGCTTTCTTT
V: TRBV19; length: 13; J: TRBJ1-6; D: NA; size: NA; CDR3: CASTNRNNSPLHF; DNA: TGTGCCAGTACTAACAGAAATAATTCACCCCTCCACTTT
V: TRBV18; length: 12; J: TRBJ2-3; D: NA; size: once; CDR3: CASSPFTDTQYF; DNA: TGTGCCAGCTCACCCTTCACAGATACGCAGTATTTT
V: TRBV2; length: 13; J: TRBJ2-1; D: NA; size: NA; CDR3: CASRRGINNEQFF; DNA: TGTGCCAGCAGGAGGGGGATAAACAATGAGCAGTTCTTC
V: TRBV10-3; length: 15; J: TRBJ2-1; D: TRBD2; size: NA; CDR3: CAISEFRGVDNEQFF; DNA: TGTGCCATCAGTGAGTTTCGGGGGGTCGACAATGAGCAGTTCTTC
V: TRBV7-2; length: 13; J: TRBJ1-1; D: NA; size: NA; CDR3: CASSFRRNTEAFF; DNA: TGTGCCAGCAGCTTTCGGAGGAACACTGAAGCTTTCTTT
V: TRBV3-1/TRBV3-2; length: 16; J: TRBJ2-2; D: NA; size: NA; CDR3: CASSQDEVRVGGELFF; DNA: TGTGCCAGCAGCCAAGATGAGGTCAGGGTAGGCGGGGAGCTGTTTTTT
V: TRBV7-2; length: 15; J: TRBJ1-6; D: NA; size: NA; CDR3: CASSPLGPGNSPLHF; DNA: TGTGCCAGCAGCCCCTTAGGCCCGGGAAATTCACCCCTCCACTTT
V: TRBV5-4; length: 15; J: TRBJ1-2; D: TRBD1; size: NA; CDR3: CASSLATGGNYGYTF; DNA: TGTGCCAGCAGCTTGGCCACAGGGGGAAACTATGGCTACACCTTC
V: TRBV10-3; length: 14; J: TRBJ2-7; D: TRBD1; size: once; CDR3: CAISETGGTYEQYF; DNA: TGTGCCATCAGTGAGACAGGGGGCACGTACGAGCAGTACTTC